The 8 T cell receptor beta chains below all came from one sample that was sequenced in a study of blood T cell repertoires in COVID-19 (dated by TCRdb to about 2020). The library was obtained by the immunoSEQ multiplex PCR assay. Not all clones reach the TCRdb copy of this immuneACCESS table, which keeps in-frame sequences only. Checked studies attribute under half of the gap to unresolved V genes and leave the rest unexplained. This sample is represented by 55,000 to 75,000 clones; about four fifths of them were singletons. Around 9.6% of the sample is taken by the ten largest. Sequences were obtained from peripheral blood. These receptors all stem from a human donor in a cohort sampled during active COVID-19.

The chain has TRBV5-4 and TRBJ2-1; 7 bases are a match to TRBD2. The V and J ends lost 0 bases and 0 bases, in that order; junction bases with no gene match: 3. This CDR3 spans 16 amino acids. Germline loops: CDR1 SGHNT, CDR2 YYREEE (reference sequence). CDR3 in amino acids: CASSLGGRASYNEQFF. CDR3 bases: TGTGCCAGCAGCTTGGGGGGGAGGGCCTCCTACAATGAGCAGTTCTTC. The whole variable domain, remainder taken from reference TRBV5-4 and TRBJ2-1, is ETGVTQSPTHLIKTRGQQVTLRCSSQSGHNTVSWYQQALGQGPQFIFQYYREEENGRGNFPPRFSGLQFPNYSSELNVNALELDDSALYLCASSLGGRASYNEQFFGPGTRLTVL.

This clone has a single count. This chain uses TRBV30 with TRBJ2-7, with 7 bases identical to TRBD2. The CDR3 contains 14 residues. CDR1 and CDR2 (germline): GTSNPN, SVGIG (reference sequence). V dropped 3 bases and J dropped 0; count of bases not matched to a gene: 5. The CDR3 region is CAWRGGSGSYEQYF. CDR3 DNA sequence: TGTGCCTGGAGGGGAGGGTCGGGCTCCTACGAGCAGTACTTC.

This clone was counted once. V usage is TRBV4-3 and J usage is TRBJ2-7; weak D call: TRBD2 (6 bases). Germline V gives CDR1 LGHNA, CDR2 YSLEER. The V end was cut by 0 bases, the J end by 2 bases, with 17 bases between. The length of the CDR3 is 17 residues. The CDR3 sequence is CASSQEGRRGTAYEQYF. Here the CDR3 DNA reads TGCGCCAGCAGCCAAGAGGGAAGGAGGGGAACCGCCTACGAGCAGTACTTC.

The chain joins TRBV24-1 to TRBJ2-1; no definite D call. The CDR3 contains 13 residues. Trimming removed 5 bases from V and 6 bases from J, with 10 bases in between. Germline CDR1 and CDR2: KGHDR and SFDVKD. CDR3 region: CATSVPSGNEQFF. CDR3 bases: TGTGCCACCAGTGTTCCTAGTGGCAATGAGCAGTTCTTC.

The V gene is TRBV9, the J gene TRBJ2-5; tentatively, D is TRBD2 (5 bases). The CDR3 is 16 amino acids. The ends were cut back, 0 bases at V and 0 bases at J, with 12 bases in the middle. CDR1 is SGDLS, CDR2 YYNGEE, per germline. In DNA, the CDR3 is TGTGCCAGCAGCGTAGGCCTCACTAGGAACCAAGAGACCCAGTACTTC. Residues: CASSVGLTRNQETQYF.

V usage is TRBV4-3 and J usage is TRBJ2-7, with D perhaps matching TRBD2 (6 bases). Trimming cost V 0 bases and J 4 bases, with 13 bases left between them. CDR1 and CDR2 from the germline V gene are LGHNA and YSLEER. This CDR3 has 15 residues. In DNA form, the CDR3 reads TGCGCCAGCAGCCAAGAACCGGGAGAGTGGTACGAGCAGTACTTC. Its protein product is CASSQEPGEWYEQYF.

V is TRBV5-6 and J is TRBJ2-7; 8 nucleotides line up with TRBD2. V dropped 4 bases and J dropped 3; count of bases not matched to a gene: 6. The CDR3 is 14 residues long. Looked up from germline, CDR1 is SGHDT and CDR2 is YYEEEE. The CDR3, as DNA: TGTGCCAGCAGCGGACGACTAGCGCTCTACGAGCAGTACTTC. This translates into CASSGRLALYEQYF.

The rearrangement uses TRBV5-8 and TRBJ1-1, with D possibly being TRBD1 (5 bases). The V and J ends lost 3 bases and 5 bases respectively, with 8 bases between them. The CDR3 is 12 residues long. From germline, CDR1 is SGHTS and CDR2 YDEGEE. In DNA, the CDR3 is TGTGCCAGCAGCTGGCACAGGACTGAAGCTTTCTTT. It codes for CASSWHRTEAFF.